This T cell receptor (beta chain) was sequenced during a study of T-cell reconstitution after alpha-beta-depleted transplantation in children (TCRdb year 2016). About the study as a whole: T-cell immune reconstitution after TCRalphabeta/CD19-depleted allogeneic hematopoietic cell transplantation in children was quantitatively tracked in the study by means of TCR repertoire profiling. The study at large found these results: About two months after transplant, the apparently early recovery of alphabetaT-cell counts reportedly depended on just several hundred clones that had expanded rapidly and came from non-depleted graft cells. The high TCRbeta diversity at day 60 in some patients was ascribed to recipient T cells and intrathymic progenitors that had survived conditioning. Hyperexpanded clone frequencies declined over subsequent months; after one year, T-cell counts and TCRbeta diversity were mostly attributed to newly produced T cells.

The CDR3 starts with the cysteine, ends with the phenylalanine, and has 15 residues. Just CDR3 DNA is preserved here, 45 bases in frame from base 1. Via the germline V gene, CDR1 is SGHAT and CDR2 FQNNGV. V lost 5 bases and J lost 0 bases; the stretch between them is 14 bases long. This clonotype was counted at least ten times. Its antigen is not yet known. No base quality information exists; no much larger clone differs at one position. Library construction relied on PCR. The sequencing machine was an Illumina HiSeq 2500. TCR libraries were prepared with molecular barcoding, using unique molecular identifiers to normalize TCRbeta repertoire quantification. TCRdb reran the public reads through fastp at Q25 and MiXCR, keeping productive beta chains. When rows share a CDR3 protein, they turn into one entry using the most common DNA and genes. Present in this sample are around 30,000 distinct CDR3 sequences, less than 8.5% of which were seen just once. The ten largest clones add up to around 27% of the sample.

Read against the paper, the sample's time point label means: day 60 (about 2 months) after transplantation. What this sample's treatment or condition label stands for: allogeneic hematopoietic cell transplantation with graft depleted of TCRalphabeta T cells and CD19 B cells. The transplant recipients were children given TCRalphabeta/CD19-depleted allogeneic hematopoietic cell grafts. Sequenced material: peripheral blood, taken 60 days after TCRalphabeta/CD19-depleted stem cell transplant. The origin of this receptor is a child under two years old who had a stem cell transplant for acute myeloid leukemia, so the T cells may come from the graft donor. The receptor chain draws on TRBV11-2 and TRBJ2-7; D gene: possibly TRBD1, on 6 matching bases. The CDR3 loop reads CASSVFGGLSYEQYF. The sequenced DNA is TGTGCCAGCAGCGTCTTTGGGGGCCTCTCCTACGAGCAGTACTTC.